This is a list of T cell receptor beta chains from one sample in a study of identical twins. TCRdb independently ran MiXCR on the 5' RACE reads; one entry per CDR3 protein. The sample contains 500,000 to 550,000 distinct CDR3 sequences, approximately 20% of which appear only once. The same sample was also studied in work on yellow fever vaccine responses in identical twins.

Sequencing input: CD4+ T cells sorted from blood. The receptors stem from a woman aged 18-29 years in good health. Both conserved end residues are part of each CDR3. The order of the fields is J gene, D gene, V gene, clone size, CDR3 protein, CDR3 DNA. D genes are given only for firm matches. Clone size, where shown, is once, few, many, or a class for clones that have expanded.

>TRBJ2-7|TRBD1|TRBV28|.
CATNRGPTTEQYF
TGTGCCACCAACAGGGGGCCCACCACCGAGCAGTACTTC
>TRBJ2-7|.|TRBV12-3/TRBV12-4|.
CASSRGVYYDEQYF
TGTGCCAGCAGCCGCGGAGTTTATTATGACGAGCAGTACTTC
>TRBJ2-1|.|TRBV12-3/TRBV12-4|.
CASSLSPFSYNEQFF
TGTGCCAGCAGTTTAAGTCCATTCTCCTACAATGAGCAGTTCTTC
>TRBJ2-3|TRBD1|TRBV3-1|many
CASSANPGTGKDTQYF
TGTGCCAGCAGCGCGAACCCCGGGACAGGGAAAGATACGCAGTATTTT
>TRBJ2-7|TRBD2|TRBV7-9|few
CASSLSRLAGEGHEQYF
TGTGCCAGCAGCTTATCCCGACTAGCGGGAGAAGGCCACGAGCAGTACTTC
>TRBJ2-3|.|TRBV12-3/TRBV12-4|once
CASSSGSIITDTQYF
TGTGCCAGCAGCTCCGGCTCAATCATCACAGATACGCAGTATTTT
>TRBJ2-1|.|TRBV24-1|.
CATSDLDVNEQFF
TGTGCCACCAGTGACCTGGACGTCAATGAGCAGTTCTTC
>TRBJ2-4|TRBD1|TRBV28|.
CASSRGQGLDIQYF
TGTGCCAGCAGCAGGGGACAGGGTTTGGACATTCAGTACTTC
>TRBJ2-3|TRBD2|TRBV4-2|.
CASSQDLRGIYF
TGTGCCAGCAGCCAAGATTTGCGGGGGATCTATTTT
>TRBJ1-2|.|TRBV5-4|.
CASSLVRQMGGYTF
TGTGCCAGCAGCTTGGTCAGACAAATGGGTGGCTACACCTTC
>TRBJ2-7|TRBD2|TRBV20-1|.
CSAPQSGSYSYEQYF
TGCAGTGCTCCTCAAAGCGGGAGTTACTCCTACGAGCAGTACTTC
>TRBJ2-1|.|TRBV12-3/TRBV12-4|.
CASSRGPINEQFF
TGTGCCAGCAGTCGGGGACCGATCAATGAGCAGTTCTTC
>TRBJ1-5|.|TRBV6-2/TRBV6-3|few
CASTFTLLGQPQHF
TGTGCCAGCACTTTCACCTTGTTGGGGCAGCCCCAGCATTTT
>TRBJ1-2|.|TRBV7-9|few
CASSPLGVLQFGGYTF
TGTGCCAGCAGCCCACTCGGGGTGTTGCAGTTCGGGGGCTACACCTTC
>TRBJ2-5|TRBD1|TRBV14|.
CASSQSTGGLWETQYF
TGTGCCAGCAGCCAATCTACAGGGGGCTTGTGGGAGACCCAGTACTTC
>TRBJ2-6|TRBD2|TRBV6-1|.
CASSPIRTSSSGANVLTF
TGTGCCAGCAGCCCAATCCGGACTAGCTCCTCTGGGGCCAACGTCCTGACTTTC
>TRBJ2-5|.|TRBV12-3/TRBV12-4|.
CASNTRGRETQYF
TGTGCCAGCAACACTAGGGGGAGAGAGACCCAGTACTTC
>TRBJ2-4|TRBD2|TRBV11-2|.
CASSTQRTSGAKNIQYF
TGTGCCAGCAGCACCCAGAGGACTAGCGGGGCCAAAAACATTCAGTACTTC
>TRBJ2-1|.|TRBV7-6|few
CASSLSPPGGLNEQFF
TGTGCCAGCAGCTTATCCCCGCCAGGGGGGCTTAATGAGCAGTTCTTC
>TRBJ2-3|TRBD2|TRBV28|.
CASSKTRTSGDRTDTQYF
TGTGCCAGCAGTAAAACCCGGACTAGCGGGGACCGCACAGATACGCAGTATTTT
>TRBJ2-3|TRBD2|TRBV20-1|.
CSARDIASGSSTDTQYF
TGCAGTGCTAGAGATATCGCTAGCGGGAGTAGCACAGATACGCAGTATTTT
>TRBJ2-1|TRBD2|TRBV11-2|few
CASSEYSGGAGNEQFF
TGTGCCAGCAGCGAATATAGCGGGGGGGCTGGGAATGAGCAGTTCTTC
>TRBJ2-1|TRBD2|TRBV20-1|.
CSASETSGGKAQFF
TGCAGTGCTAGTGAGACTAGCGGGGGGAAGGCGCAGTTCTTC
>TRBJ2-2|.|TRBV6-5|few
CASSYSSGWNTGELFF
TGTGCCAGCAGTTACTCGTCAGGTTGGAACACCGGGGAGCTGTTTTTT
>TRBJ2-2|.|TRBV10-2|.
CASSGLGGGELFF
TGCGCCAGCAGTGGGTTGGGCGGCGGGGAGCTGTTTTTT
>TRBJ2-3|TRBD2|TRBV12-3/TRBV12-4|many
CASSTLGSGVSTDTQYF
TGTGCCAGCAGTACATTGGGTAGCGGGGTCAGCACAGATACGCAGTATTTT
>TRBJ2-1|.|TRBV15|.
CATSRDQVDEQFF
TGTGCCACCAGCAGAGATCAGGTGGATGAGCAGTTCTTC
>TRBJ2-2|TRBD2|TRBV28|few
CASTNFPGLPSTGELFF
TGTGCCAGCACTAATTTTCCGGGACTACCGAGTACCGGGGAGCTGTTTTTT
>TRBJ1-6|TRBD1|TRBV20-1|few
CSAPGTGVHNSPLHF
TGCAGTGCTCCCGGGACAGGGGTTCATAATTCACCCCTCCACTTT
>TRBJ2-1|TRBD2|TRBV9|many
CASSVGLAGGGLGNEQFF
TGTGCCAGCAGCGTAGGTCTAGCGGGAGGGGGACTGGGCAATGAGCAGTTCTTC
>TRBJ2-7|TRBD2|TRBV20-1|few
CSATSGTSGRVYEQYF
TGCAGTGCTACCTCTGGGACTAGCGGGAGAGTGTACGAGCAGTACTTC
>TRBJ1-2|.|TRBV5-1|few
CASSLGNSRSYGYTF
TGCGCCAGCAGCTTGGGGAACTCCAGGAGCTATGGCTACACCTTC
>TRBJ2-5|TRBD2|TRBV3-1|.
CAISAGTSGLGETQYF
TGTGCCATCTCTGCCGGGACTAGCGGGCTAGGGGAGACCCAGTACTTC
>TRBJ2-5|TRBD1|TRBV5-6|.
CASSFRGLETQYF
TGTGCCAGCAGCTTCAGGGGGCTGGAGACCCAGTACTTC
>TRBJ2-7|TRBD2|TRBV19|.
CASTGSSGSRQKYF
TGTGCCAGTACGGGGTCTAGCGGGAGTCGGCAGAAGTACTTC
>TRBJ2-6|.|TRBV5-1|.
CASSTRTNVLTF
TGCGCCAGCAGCACCCGGACCAACGTCCTGACTTTC
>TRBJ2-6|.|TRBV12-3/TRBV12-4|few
CASRTGSTGANVLTF
TGTGCCAGCAGGACCGGGAGCACTGGGGCCAACGTCCTGACTTTC
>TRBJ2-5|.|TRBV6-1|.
CASSRTRGVETQYF
TGTGCCAGCAGCAGGACCCGAGGGGTAGAGACCCAGTACTTC
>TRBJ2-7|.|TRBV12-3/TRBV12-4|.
CASRETGYYEQYF
TGTGCCAGCAGGGAAACAGGATACTACGAGCAGTACTTC
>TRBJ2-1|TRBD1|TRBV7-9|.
CASSRRETGGYNEQFF
TGTGCCAGCAGCCGCCGCGAGACAGGGGGCTACAATGAGCAGTTCTTC
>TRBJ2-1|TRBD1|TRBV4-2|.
CASSQATGGLSYNEQFF
TGTGCCAGCAGCCAGGCTACAGGGGGCCTCTCCTACAATGAGCAGTTCTTC
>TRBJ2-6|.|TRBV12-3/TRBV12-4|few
CASSYLPVGANVLTF
TGTGCCAGCAGTTATCTTCCGGTTGGGGCCAACGTCCTGACTTTC
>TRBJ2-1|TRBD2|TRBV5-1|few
CASSLTPLLAGGYNEQFF
TGCGCCAGCAGCTTGACCCCTTTACTAGCGGGAGGTTACAATGAGCAGTTCTTC
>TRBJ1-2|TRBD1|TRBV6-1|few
CASGQGDRDGYTF
TGTGCCAGTGGACAGGGGGATCGGGACGGCTACACCTTC
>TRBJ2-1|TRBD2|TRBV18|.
CASSPMAASGGNEQFF
TGTGCCAGCTCACCAATGGCAGCTAGCGGAGGGAATGAGCAGTTCTTC
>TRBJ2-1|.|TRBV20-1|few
CSARDLGGVYNEQFF
TGCAGTGCTAGAGACTTAGGAGGGGTCTACAATGAGCAGTTCTTC
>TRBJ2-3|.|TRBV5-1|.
CASSSDRNENTQYF
TGCGCCAGCAGCTCCGACAGGAATGAGAATACGCAGTATTTT
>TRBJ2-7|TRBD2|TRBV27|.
CASSPLSGLASLYEQYF
TGTGCCAGCAGCCCCCTGTCCGGACTAGCGTCCCTCTACGAGCAGTACTTC